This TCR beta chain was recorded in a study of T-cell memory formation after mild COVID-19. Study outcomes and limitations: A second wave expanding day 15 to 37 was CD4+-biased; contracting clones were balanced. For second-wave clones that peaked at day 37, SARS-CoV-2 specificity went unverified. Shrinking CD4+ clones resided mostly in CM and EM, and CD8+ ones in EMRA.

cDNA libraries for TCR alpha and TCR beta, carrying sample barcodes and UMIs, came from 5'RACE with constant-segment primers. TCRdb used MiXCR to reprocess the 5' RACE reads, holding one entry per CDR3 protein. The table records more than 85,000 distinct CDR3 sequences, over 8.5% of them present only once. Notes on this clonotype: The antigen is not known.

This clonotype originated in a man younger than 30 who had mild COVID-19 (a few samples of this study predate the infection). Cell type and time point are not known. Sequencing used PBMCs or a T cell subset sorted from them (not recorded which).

Here the CDR3 reads CASSHEPARTGELFF. For the CDR3, the DNA is TGCGCCAGCAGCCACGAGCCGGCCAGGACCGGGGAGCTGTTTTTT. This sequence joins TRBV4-1 and TRBJ2-2, with no clear D. CDR3 length equals 15 residues. Between the trimmed V and J ends, which lost 3 bases and 5 bases, there was a span of 13 bases. Germline V lookup: CDR1 MGHRA, CDR2 YSYEKL.